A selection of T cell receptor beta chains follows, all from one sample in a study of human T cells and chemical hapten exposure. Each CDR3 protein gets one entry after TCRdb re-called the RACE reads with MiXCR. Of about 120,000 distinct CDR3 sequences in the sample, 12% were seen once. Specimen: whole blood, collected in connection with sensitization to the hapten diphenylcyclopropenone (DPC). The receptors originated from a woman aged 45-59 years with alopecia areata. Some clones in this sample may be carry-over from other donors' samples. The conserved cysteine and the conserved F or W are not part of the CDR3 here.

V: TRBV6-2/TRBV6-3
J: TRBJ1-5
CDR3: ASSYSRRVNQPQH

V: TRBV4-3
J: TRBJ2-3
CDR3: ASSQDWERGADTQY

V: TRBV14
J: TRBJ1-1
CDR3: ASSQDPRGEGLTEAF

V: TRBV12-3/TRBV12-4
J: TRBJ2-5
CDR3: ASSPNGQGKTQY

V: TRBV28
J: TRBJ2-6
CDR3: ASRRASGANVLT

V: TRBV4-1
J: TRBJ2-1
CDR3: ASSRLRGLPYNEQF

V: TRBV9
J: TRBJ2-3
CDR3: ASSVDFTGTGTTRADTQY

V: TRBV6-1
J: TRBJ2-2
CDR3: ASSETSGTNTGELF

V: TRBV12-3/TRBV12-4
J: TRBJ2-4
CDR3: ASSLPNKGPKNIQY

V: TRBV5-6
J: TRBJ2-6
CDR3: ASSRQGQEANVLT

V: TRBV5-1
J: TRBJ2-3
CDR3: ASSLALAGATDTQY

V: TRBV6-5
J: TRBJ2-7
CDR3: ASSRTSGESYEQY

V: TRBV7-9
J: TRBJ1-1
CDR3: ASSLVAGADMNTEAF

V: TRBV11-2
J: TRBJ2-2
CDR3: ASSLVAGAATGELF

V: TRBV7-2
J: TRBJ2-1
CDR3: ASSLKRLLGGGRGVEQF

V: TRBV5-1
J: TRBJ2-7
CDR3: ASSPTRSYEQY

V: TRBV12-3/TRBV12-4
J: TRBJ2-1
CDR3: ASRPQSRGYNEQF

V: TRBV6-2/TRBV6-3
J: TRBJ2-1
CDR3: ASTGTGNEQF

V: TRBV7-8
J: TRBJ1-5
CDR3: ASSLSRWSNQPQH

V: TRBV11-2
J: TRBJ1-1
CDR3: ASSATGMGTEAF

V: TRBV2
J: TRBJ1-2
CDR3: ASSAAMGLNYGYT

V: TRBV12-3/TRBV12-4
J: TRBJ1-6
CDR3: ASSLRPTALH

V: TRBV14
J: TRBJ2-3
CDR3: ASRGGLASDTQY

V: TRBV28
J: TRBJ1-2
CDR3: ASSQTGGGYT

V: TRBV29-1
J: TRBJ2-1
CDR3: SGTTNNEQF

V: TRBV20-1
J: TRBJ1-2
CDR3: SATVGAGSYGYT

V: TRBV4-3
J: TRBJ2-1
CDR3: ASSQVGGGSYNEQF

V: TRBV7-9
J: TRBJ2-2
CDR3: ASSLQGGLGELF

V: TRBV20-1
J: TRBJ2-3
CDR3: SAREWDRGTDTQY

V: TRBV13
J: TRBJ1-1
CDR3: ASSLGTGAGGAEAF

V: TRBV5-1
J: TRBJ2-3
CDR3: ASGRAGTSATDTQY

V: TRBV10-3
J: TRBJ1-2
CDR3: AINSGHPANYGYT